One and the same sample provided the 10 T cell receptor beta chains below, sequenced in a study of T cell responses to AZD1222 COVID-19 vaccine (dated by TCRdb to about 2021). The time point label on this specimen signifies: baseline before first vaccination. Receptor amplification or capture employed the immunoSEQ multiplex PCR assay. This immuneACCESS table, as held by TCRdb, lists in-frame sequences with V and J called but not all clones. Of the missing ones, under half trace to an unresolved V gene in checked studies; the others have no known cause. This sample is represented by about 120,000 clones; 65% to 85% of them were singletons. Of the sample, around 4.6% falls within the top ten clones. Material: peripheral blood, obtained on day 0 of AZD1222 vaccination. Source of these receptors: an adult in good health.

V and J are TRBV7-2 and TRBJ2-2; TRBD2 might be the D (5 bases). CDR1 SGHTA and CDR2 FQGNSA come from the germline V gene. V shed 6 bases and J shed 6 bases, with 8 bases lying between them. The CDR3 has 12 residues. The CDR3 coding sequence is TGTGCCAGCAGGGGTAGCGCCGGGGAGCTGTTTTTT. Its protein is CASRGSAGELFF.

The CDR3 bases are TGTGCCAGCTCACCCATGGGACACCAGAACACTGAAGCTTTCTTT. Translating gives CASSPMGHQNTEAFF. This rearrangement joins TRBV18 to TRBJ1-1; possibly TRBD1 for D (6 bases). With 3 bases removed from V and 1 base from J, the gap between germline ends came to 12 bases. The CDR3 loop spans 15 amino acids. Per germline, CDR1 KGHSH and CDR2 LQKENI.

This sequence joins TRBV21-1 and TRBJ1-2; the table's TRBD1 call for D was not verified on the DNA. TRBV21-1 is annotated as a pseudogene. This CDR3 spans 12 amino acids. This CDR3 reads CASRQGEDGYTF. In DNA form, the CDR3 reads TGTGCCAGCAGACAGGGGGAAGATGGCTACACCTTC.

This sequence joins TRBV6-4 and TRBJ2-3; 9 nucleotides line up with TRBD1. Germline V CDR1 and CDR2: MRHNA, SNTAGT. The junction had 1 base not matched to a gene; V was cut back by 4 bases and J by 2 bases. This CDR3 region has 14 residues. The CDR3 region has the DNA TGTGCCAGCAGTGTACAGGGGGCCACAGATACGCAGTATTTT. Protein product: CASSVQGATDTQYF.

The chain couples TRBV5-4 to TRBJ1-1, with 9 nucleotides matching TRBD1. V lost 5 bases to trimming and J lost 8 bases; unmatched junction nucleotides: 7. Germline V gene sequence: CDR1 SGHNT, CDR2 YYREEE (reference sequence). The CDR3 covers 13 residues. Written as DNA, the CDR3 is TGTGCCAGCAGTACCAACAGGGGGCAGGAAGCTTTCTTT. Encoded protein: CASSTNRGQEAFF. The full variable domain, rest sourced from reference TRBV5-4 and TRBJ1-1, is ETGVTQSPTHLIKTRGQQVTLRCSSQSGHNTVSWYQQALGQGPQFIFQYYREEENGRGNFPPRFSGLQFPNYSSELNVNALELDDSALYLCASSTNRGQEAFFGQGTRLTVV.

V usage is TRBV21-1 and J usage is TRBJ2-7; TRBD1 reflects the table's D call only, with no check against the DNA. TRBV21-1 is deemed a pseudogene. There are 16 residues in the CDR3. CDR3 amino acids: CASSKRRDRDYYEQYF. The CDR3, as DNA: TGTGCCAGCAGCAAACGCCGGGACAGGGATTATTACGAGCAGTACTTC.

J is TRBJ1-3 and V is TRBV28; TRBD1 might be the D (6 bases). The CDR3 is 14 residues long. The V and J ends lost 5 bases and 0 bases respectively, with 8 bases between them. CDR1 is MDHEN and CDR2 is SYDVKM in the germline V gene. The CDR3 nucleotides read TGTGCCAGCAGTCCGACAGGCTCTGGAAACACCATATATTTT. As protein: CASSPTGSGNTIYF.

The chain combines TRBV7-2 with TRBJ2-1, with TRBD2 matching 9 bases. The length of the CDR3 is 19 residues. Losses at the gene ends were 5 bases for V and 0 bases for J; bases not matched to a gene: 14. Germline CDR1 reads SGHTA; CDR2 reads FQGNSA. This chain's CDR3 is CASSPRRGLAASSYNEQFF. The CDR3 region has the DNA TGTGCCAGCAGCCCTCGGCGGGGACTAGCAGCGAGCTCCTACAATGAGCAGTTCTTC. Full variable domain (outside the CDR3, taken from reference TRBV7-2 and TRBJ2-1): GAGVSQSPSNKVTEKGKDVELRCDPISGHTALYWYRQSLGQGLEFLIYFQGNSAPDKSGLPSDRFSAERTGGSVSTLTIQRTQQEDSAVYLCASSPRRGLAASSYNEQFFGPGTRLTVL.

The chain employs TRBV7-9 and TRBJ1-3; no definite D call. Per the germline V gene, CDR1 is SEHNR and CDR2 is FQNEAQ (reference sequence). The CDR3 covers 14 residues. Trimming removed 3 bases at V and 0 bases at J, with 6 bases between. DNA of the CDR3: TGTGCCAGCAGCTTTGAGCTCTCTGGAAACACCATATATTTT. This translates into CASSFELSGNTIYF.

The chain combines TRBV7-6 with TRBJ1-6; no reliable D call. The CDR3 totals 14 residues. V was cut by 0 bases and J by 10 bases, with 10 bases left in between. CDR1 is SGHVS and CDR2 is FNYEAQ in the germline V gene. The CDR3, as DNA: TGTGCCAGCAGCTTAGCAGAGCTACGATCACCCCTCCACTTT. Its protein product is CASSLAELRSPLHF.